The subject of this entry is one TCR beta chain. Its matching antigen is unknown. This entry is derived from a study of cytomegalovirus exposure and HLA in healthy donors. Study-level points and caveats: Certain indistinguishable V segments, among them TRBV6-2 and TRBV6-3, were excluded.

Germline assignment: CDR1 SGHRS and CDR2 YFSETQ. The CDR3 loop spans 18 amino acids. V was shortened by 0 bases and J by 2 bases, with 18 bases between the two germline ends. The PCR made use of 60 Vbeta and 13 Jbeta primers. In the original workflow: Roughly 11 million of the roughly 80 million unique TCR beta chains counted in a later analysis were shared. The protocol was immunoSEQ multiplex PCR, while the TCRdb copy is restricted to in-frame clones and leaves out a portion. From that table come the V and J calls and clone size; the DNA was used to work out D and trimming. In the table there are 160,000 or so clones, around 80% of which are singletons.

Source material: PBMCs. The chain employs TRBV5-1 and TRBJ2-1, with D maybe TRBD2 (6 bases). This TCR came from a male donor in good health and CMV-seropositive. As DNA, the CDR3 is TGCGCCAGCAGCTTGGTGGGGAAAGGTAGCGGAGCCTACAATGAGCAGTTCTTC. As protein: CASSLVGKGSGAYNEQFF.